This TCR beta chain stems from a study of response to subunit inactivated influenza vaccine. Study-wide findings and caveats: A suggestion made by the authors is that each seasonal influenza vaccination recruits few new T cells.

MiXCR was run by TCRdb on the RT-PCR reads, yielding one entry per CDR3 protein. The sample holds under 800,000 distinct CDR3 sequences; 14% are singletons and the top ten take around 7%. This clonotype was seen repeatedly, ten times or more. Its antigen is as yet unknown. Germline CDR1 reads MGHDK; CDR2 reads SYGVNS. Losses at the gene ends were 4 bases for V and 9 bases for J; bases not matched to a gene: 14. The CDR3 extends over 17 amino acids. Sequencing was performed on PBMCs from blood, taken less than 15 days before vaccination. J is TRBJ2-7 and V is TRBV25-1; 14 nucleotides agree with TRBD2. The receptor was derived from a man aged 50 to 59 who received an inactivated influenza vaccine. The CDR3 nucleotides are TGTGCCAGCAGTGCTCCCGGGACTAGCGGGAGAGTCTATGGGCAGTACTTC. It translates to CASSAPGTSGRVYGQYF.